These 27 T cell receptor beta chains came from one sample sequenced in a study of blood T cell repertoires in COVID-19. TCRdb's copy holds only in-frame clones and misses some; the assay was immunoSEQ multiplex PCR. The profile shows fewer than 200,000 clones, about 80% of them singletons. The sample comprised peripheral blood. The receptors were sampled from a human donor in a cohort sampled during active COVID-19.

The chain carries TRBV4-1 and TRBJ1-1; D perhaps matches TRBD1 (5 bases). V gave up 1 base and J gave up 3 bases, with 15 bases separating them. In germline, CDR1 is MGHRA, CDR2 YSYEKL. CDR3 length: 16 residues. The CDR3 reads CASSQVLGGAHTEAFF. The CDR3 coding sequence is TGCGCCAGCAGCCAAGTCCTGGGCGGGGCTCACACTGAAGCTTTCTTT.

This chain connects TRBV1 to TRBJ2-7; the D call in the table, TRBD2, was not verified against the DNA. TRBV1 is given as a pseudogene. The length of the CDR3 is 12 residues. CDR3 loop: CTSSQDSREQYF. The CDR3 DNA follows: TGCACCAGCAGCCAAGATTCTAGGGAGCAGTACTTC.

The V gene is TRBV7-2, the J gene TRBJ2-5, with TRBD2 matching 9 bases. Trimming took 0 bases from V and 7 from J; bases not matched to a gene: 0. The CDR3 is 13 amino acids. Germline lookup yields CDR1 SGHTA and CDR2 FQGNSA. The CDR3 DNA reads as TGTGCCAGCAGCTTAGCTAGCGGGGGGACCCAGTACTTC. Its protein is CASSLASGGTQYF.

The chain employs TRBV29-1 and TRBJ2-7; tentative D call: TRBD2 (5 bases). Trimming took 5 bases from V and 3 from J, leaving 17 bases between them. The CDR3 runs to 14 residues. Per the germline V gene, CDR1 is SQVTM and CDR2 is ANQGSEA. CDR3 sequence: CSVILAGGVYEQYF. The DNA for the CDR3 is TGCAGCGTTATCCTCGCGGGTGGGGTCTACGAGCAGTACTTC.

The chain couples TRBV2 to TRBJ1-1, with a tentative D call TRBD1 (6 bases). Trimming cost V 5 bases and J 5 bases, with 15 bases left between them. This CDR3 contains 14 residues. Germline V gene lookup returns CDR1 SNHLY and CDR2 FYNNEI. The CDR3 sequence: CASSLGGAWTEAFF. The CDR3 coding sequence is TGTGCCAGCAGTCTTGGGGGGGCTTGGACTGAAGCTTTCTTT.

V usage is TRBV12-5 and J usage is TRBJ2-3, with 12 bases fitting TRBD2. Germline assignment: CDR1 LGHNT and CDR2 FRNRAP. V lost 1 base, J lost 4 bases, and 6 bases stayed unmatched. The length of the CDR3 is 17 residues. The CDR3 nucleotides read TGTGCTAGTGGTTTGGGGCTAGCGGGGGGGGAGTCAGATACGCAGTATTTT. This codes for CASGLGLAGGESDTQYF.

The CDR3 DNA is TGTGCCAGCAGCCAGCATTACAGGAGCAGTTATAATTCACCCCTCCACTTT. This translates into CASSQHYRSSYNSPLHF. The chain is built from TRBV7-8 and TRBJ1-6; D is possibly TRBD1 (5 bases). Germline CDR1 is SGHVS and CDR2 is FQNEAQ. Trimming shortened V by 5 bases and J by 4 bases, and 18 bases separated the two germline ends. The CDR3 contains 17 residues.

The chain has TRBV29-1 and TRBJ2-7; 7 bases map to TRBD1. In germline, CDR1 is SQVTM, CDR2 ANQGSEA. J lost 0 bases, V lost 6 bases, and 5 bases had no gene match. CDR3 length: 13 residues. The CDR3 spells CSVMTGNSYEQYF. The CDR3 DNA reads TGCAGCGTCATGACAGGGAACTCCTACGAGCAGTACTTC.

For this clone: The same CDR3 arises from other DNA sequences in this sample as well. The chain employs TRBV9 and TRBJ2-7, with a tentative D call TRBD2 (5 bases). Trimming removed 0 bases from V and 0 bases from J, with 7 bases in between. The germline V gene encodes CDR1 SGDLS and CDR2 YYNGEE. This CDR3 contains 14 residues. CDR3 region: CASSVDGSSYEQYF. The CDR3 DNA reads as TGTGCCAGCAGCGTAGATGGGAGCTCCTACGAGCAGTACTTC. Using reference TRBV9 and TRBJ2-7 for the parts outside the CDR3, the full variable domain is DSGVTQTPKHLITATGQRVTLRCSPRSGDLSVYWYQQSLDQGLQFLIQYYNGEERAKGNILERFSAQQFPDLHSELNLSSLELGDSALYFCASSVDGSSYEQYFGPGTRLTVT.

The chain has TRBV4-1 and TRBJ2-7; TRBD1 is a possible D gene (8 bases). The CDR3 is 17 amino acids. Trimming removed 3 bases at V and 3 bases at J, with 21 bases between. Germline V gene sequence: CDR1 MGHRA, CDR2 YSYEKL. The CDR3 spells CASSHRNGRTGSYEQYF. CDR3 DNA sequence: TGCGCCAGCAGCCACCGTAACGGGAGGACAGGGAGCTACGAGCAGTACTTC.

This chain connects TRBV7-8 to TRBJ1-4, with D perhaps TRBD1 (6 bases). Trimming removed 7 bases at V and 0 bases at J, with 9 bases between. The CDR3 loop spans 14 amino acids. Germline lookup yields CDR1 SGHVS and CDR2 FQNEAQ. The CDR3 DNA follows: TGTGCCAGCACCAGGACAGCAACTAATGAAAAACTGTTTTTT. This sequence encodes CASTRTATNEKLFF.

The chain uses TRBV29-1 and TRBJ2-7; 12 bases fit TRBD2. The germline V gene encodes CDR1 SQVTM and CDR2 ANQGSEA. Trimming took 6 bases from V and 5 from J; bases not matched to a gene: 8. The CDR3 runs to 14 residues. This CDR3 is CSVRTSGEHDEQYF. The CDR3 DNA reads as TGCAGCGTAAGGACTAGCGGGGAACATGACGAGCAGTACTTC.

The chain is built from TRBV5-6 and TRBJ1-2; TRBD1 agrees at 10 bases. V shed 2 bases and J 4 bases; nucleotides not matched to a gene: 14. Germline loops: CDR1 SGHDT, CDR2 YYEEEE. This CDR3 spans 18 amino acids. The CDR3 protein is CASSFGTGASVSAYGYTF. In DNA, the CDR3 is TGTGCCAGCAGCTTCGGGACAGGGGCCTCTGTGAGTGCCTATGGCTACACCTTC.

In its sample, this clone was seen once. This rearrangement joins TRBV3-1 (or the pseudogene TRBV3-2) to TRBJ1-6; the match to TRBD1 covers 7 bases. Germline lookup yields CDR1 LGHDT and CDR2 YNNKEL (reference sequence). The CDR3 has 14 residues. The trim removed 4 bases at V and 6 bases at J, leaving 3 bases unmatched. The CDR3 DNA is TGTGCCAGCAGCCCCGGGGACAGTAATTCACCCCTCCACTTT. Amino acids: CASSPGDSNSPLHF.

This chain joins TRBV18 and TRBJ1-1; tentatively, D is TRBD1 (6 bases). The CDR3 contains 16 residues. Trimming shortened V by 0 bases and J by 6 bases, and 17 bases separated the two germline ends. The V gene's germline CDR1 is KGHSH and CDR2 LQKENI. CDR3: CASSPPSGALRAEAFF. CDR3 in DNA: TGTGCCAGCTCACCACCTTCAGGGGCCCTCAGAGCTGAAGCTTTCTTT.

The genes are TRBV23-1 and TRBJ1-4, with D perhaps matching TRBD1 (6 bases). TRBV23-1 belongs to the ORF category, with a function that is uncertain. Trimming stripped 3 bases from V and 7 bases from J, with 18 bases between. The CDR3 sequence is 16 residues long. The CDR3 bases are TGCGCCAGCAGTCAGGGCAGGGGCTGGGAAGTTGAAAAACTGTTTTTT. It specifies CASSQGRGWEVEKLFF.

The rearrangement links TRBV2 to TRBJ1-1; the D gene is possibly TRBD1 (5 bases). Per the germline V gene, CDR1 is SNHLY and CDR2 is FYNNEI. CDR3 length: 15 residues. Trimming shortened V by 3 bases and J by 4 bases, and 15 bases separated the two germline ends. Here the CDR3 reads CASSEFWGRVTEAFF. CDR3 DNA: TGTGCCAGCAGTGAGTTTTGGGGCAGAGTCACTGAAGCTTTCTTT.

The chain links TRBV19 to TRBJ2-2; the D gene is possibly TRBD2 (6 bases). The CDR3 covers 15 residues. CDR1 and CDR2 (germline): LNHDA, SQIVND (reference sequence). V was pared by 11 bases and J by 4 bases, with 20 bases between. CDR3: CASSRTTGVTGELFF. The CDR3 nucleotides read TGTGCCTCATCCAGGACCACGGGGGTCACCGGGGAGCTGTTTTTT.

This chain uses TRBV21-1 with TRBJ1-5; TRBD1 reflects the table's D call only, with no check against the DNA. TRBV21-1 represents a pseudogene. The CDR3 length is 15 residues. This CDR3 reads CASKSTGYSNQPQHF. Written as DNA, the CDR3 is TGTGCCAGCAAATCGACAGGTTATAGCAATCAGCCCCAGCATTTT.

CDR3 bases: TGCGCCAGCAGCTTGACAGGGGGCGGGTCCTACGAGCAGTACTTC. Residues: CASSLTGGGSYEQYF. J is TRBJ2-7 and V is TRBV5-1, with 9 bases aligning to TRBD1. The V segment lost 1 base and the J segment 1 base; nucleotides outside the gene matches: 3. CDR1 and CDR2 (germline): SGHRS, YFSETQ. The CDR3 totals 15 residues.

This clone was recorded a few times. V gene TRBV4-1 combines with J gene TRBJ2-7; 8 bases match TRBD1. There are 15 residues in the CDR3. From germline, CDR1 is MGHRA and CDR2 YSYEKL. The V and J ends lost 1 base and 3 bases, in that order; junction bases with no gene match: 5. For the CDR3, the DNA is TGCGCCAGCAGCCAAGGTCGGACAGGGTTCTACGAGCAGTACTTC. Amino acid sequence: CASSQGRTGFYEQYF.

The genes are TRBV5-1 and TRBJ2-7; tentatively, D is TRBD1 (6 bases). Trimming removed 0 bases at V and 4 bases at J, with 20 bases between. The CDR3 runs to 17 residues. Germline V CDR1 and CDR2: SGHRS, YFSETQ. In DNA, the CDR3 is TGCGCCAGCAGCTTGGAGGGTCAGGGGAAGGGTAGGTACGAGCAGTACTTC. The encoded protein is CASSLEGQGKGRYEQYF.

The V gene is TRBV3-1 (or the pseudogene TRBV3-2), the J gene TRBJ2-7; 10 bases agree with TRBD2. Germline trimming cut 3 bases from V and 2 bases from J; bases unmatched to any gene: 7. Germline V CDR1 and CDR2: LGHDT, YNNKEL (reference sequence). This CDR3 has 16 residues. CDR3 nucleotide sequence: TGTGCCAGCAGCCACCCTAGCGGGGGACTAACCTACGAGCAGTACTTC. Residues: CASSHPSGGLTYEQYF.

The chain links TRBV5-1 to TRBJ2-1; TRBD1 aligns across 7 bases. After removal of 5 bases from V and 6 bases from J, the junction contained 8 bases not matched to a gene. This CDR3 has 14 amino acids. CDR1 and CDR2 from the germline V gene are SGHRS and YFSETQ. CDR3 loop: CASRIGGSGNEQFF. CDR3 in DNA: TGCGCCAGCAGGATAGGGGGCTCGGGCAATGAGCAGTTCTTC.

The J gene is TRBJ1-5, the V gene TRBV2, with 7 bases lining up with TRBD1. The ends lost 5 bases at V and 5 bases at J; junction bases unmatched: 6. This CDR3 spans 14 amino acids. Germline V CDR1 and CDR2: SNHLY, FYNNEI. The CDR3 bases are TGTGCCAGCAGTACCACACAGGGGTATCAGCCCCAGCATTTT. Amino acids: CASSTTQGYQPQHF.

CDR3 residues: CASSLGLEARYEQYF. Written as DNA, the CDR3 is TGCGCCAGCAGCTTAGGACTAGAAGCCCGCTACGAGCAGTACTTC. The rearrangement links TRBV5-1 to TRBJ2-7, with 7 positions matching TRBD2. The CDR3 extends over 15 amino acids. J lost 3 bases, V lost 2 bases, and 8 bases had no gene match. The germline V gene encodes CDR1 SGHRS and CDR2 YFSETQ.

The CDR3 DNA reads as TGTGCCAGCACCAGTTATCAACCCGGGGAGCTGTTTTTT. Translated, it gives CASTSYQPGELFF. The chain employs TRBV2 and TRBJ2-2, with D unresolved. The V end was cut by 7 bases, the J end by 6 bases, with 12 bases between. The CDR3 covers 13 residues. The V gene's germline CDR1 is SNHLY and CDR2 FYNNEI.